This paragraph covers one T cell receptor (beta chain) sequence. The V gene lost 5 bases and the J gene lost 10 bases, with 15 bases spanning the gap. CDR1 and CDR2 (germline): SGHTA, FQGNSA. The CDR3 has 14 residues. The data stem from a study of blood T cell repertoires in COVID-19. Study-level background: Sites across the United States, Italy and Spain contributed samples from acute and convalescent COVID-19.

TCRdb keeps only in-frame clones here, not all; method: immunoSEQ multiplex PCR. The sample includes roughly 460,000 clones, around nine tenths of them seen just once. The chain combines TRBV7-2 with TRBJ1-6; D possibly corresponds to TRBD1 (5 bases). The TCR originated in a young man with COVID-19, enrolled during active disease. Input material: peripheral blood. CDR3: CASSPGGDGSPLHF. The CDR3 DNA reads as TGTGCCAGCAGCCCCGGCGGGGACGGCTCACCCCTCCACTTT.